Following are 9 T cell receptor beta chains from one sample sequenced in a study of blood T cell repertoires in COVID-19 (dated by TCRdb to 2018 to 2021). Libraries came from the immunoSEQ multiplex PCR assay. As stored in TCRdb, this immuneACCESS dataset retains in-frame rearrangements with V and J assigned. A fraction of the clones does not appear; measured against another copy, unresolved V genes explain less than half of the discrepancy, and the remainder lacks a known reason. This sample holds over 150,000 clones; about 88% were observed only once. The ten largest clones add up to 2.5% to 3.5% of the sample. The source material was PBMCs or T cells enriched from blood (not recorded which). All receptors come from a woman in her thirties who had recovered from COVID-19.

This chain links TRBV5-4 with TRBJ2-7; 8 nucleotides match TRBD2. The CDR3 consists of 14 residues. J lost 5 bases, V lost 4 bases, and 8 bases had no gene match. Per germline, CDR1 SGHNT and CDR2 YYREEE (reference sequence). The CDR3 sequence: CASSPMTSVDEQYF. DNA of the CDR3: TGTGCCAGCAGCCCCATGACTAGCGTGGACGAGCAGTACTTC.

A single count supports this clone. J is TRBJ1-4 and V is TRBV15; the match to TRBD1 covers 7 bases. Germline V CDR1 and CDR2: LNHNV, YYDKDF (reference sequence). Trimming removed 0 bases from V and 8 bases from J; junction bases left unmatched: 6. The CDR3 has 15 residues. CDR3 protein: CATSRDLDRTEKLFF. In nucleotides, the CDR3 is TGTGCCACCAGCAGAGACCTGGACAGGACCGAAAAACTGTTTTTT.

V is TRBV18 and J is TRBJ2-1; tentatively, D is TRBD2 (6 bases). CDR1 and CDR2 from the germline V gene are KGHSH and LQKENI. The V gene lost 6 bases and the J gene lost 0 bases, with 15 bases spanning the gap. This CDR3 contains 16 residues. CDR3 residues: CASSPGRGGSYNEQFF. The CDR3 coding sequence is TGTGCCAGCTCGCCGGGTCGGGGAGGCTCCTACAATGAGCAGTTCTTC.

The rearrangement links TRBV7-2 to TRBJ2-3; 7 bases fit TRBD2. Unmatched junction bases numbered 5, after V lost 2 bases and J lost 0 bases. The CDR3 extends over 16 amino acids. Germline CDR1 is SGHTA and CDR2 is FQGNSA. The CDR3 nucleotides are TGTGCCAGCAGCTTAACTAGCGTTCCTAGCACAGATACGCAGTATTTT. It is translated as CASSLTSVPSTDTQYF.

This chain joins TRBV4-2 and TRBJ1-6, with 9 bases lining up with TRBD1. This CDR3 is 14 amino acids long. Germline V gene data show CDR1 as LGHNA and CDR2 as YNFKEQ. With V trimmed by 1 base and J by 8 bases, 0 bases remained unmatched. The CDR3 protein is CASSQGDRDSPLHF. The CDR3 nucleotides read TGTGCCAGCAGCCAAGGGGACAGGGATTCACCCCTCCACTTT.

This clone was detected only a few times. The rearrangement links TRBV7-2 to TRBJ1-2; 7 bases are a match to TRBD1. This CDR3 has 14 amino acids. V trimming: 1 base; J trimming: 4 bases; junction bases outside the gene matches: 3. Germline V gene sequence: CDR1 SGHTA, CDR2 FQGNSA. The CDR3 DNA follows: TGTGCCAGCAGCTTAGTACAGGGGAGCTATGGCTACACCTTC. Amino acid sequence: CASSLVQGSYGYTF.

The gene calls are TRBV29-1 and TRBJ2-1; tentatively, D is TRBD2 (5 bases). The CDR3 has 13 residues. Trimming left V 4 bases short and J 0 bases short, with 7 bases between. Germline lookup yields CDR1 SQVTM and CDR2 ANQGSEA. CDR3 protein: CSVAAVSYNEQFF. CDR3 nucleotide sequence: TGCAGCGTTGCAGCGGTCTCCTACAATGAGCAGTTCTTC.

The rearrangement links TRBV7-2 to TRBJ1-2; D call uncertain. V dropped 1 base and J dropped 0 bases, with 9 bases sitting between them. There are 15 residues in the CDR3. CDR1 is SGHTA, CDR2 FQGNSA, per germline. CDR3 amino acids: CASSLVGDPNYGYTF. As DNA, the CDR3 is TGTGCCAGCAGCTTAGTCGGAGATCCTAACTATGGCTACACCTTC. Complete variable domain (other parts from reference TRBV7-2 and TRBJ1-2): GAGVSQSPSNKVTEKGKDVELRCDPISGHTALYWYRQSLGQGLEFLIYFQGNSAPDKSGLPSDRFSAERTGGSVSTLTIQRTQQEDSAVYLCASSLVGDPNYGYTFGSGTRLTVV.

The chain joins TRBV5-1 to TRBJ2-1, with 8 bases lining up with TRBD1. The V gene's germline CDR1 is SGHRS and CDR2 YFSETQ. The CDR3 consists of 16 residues. Trimming took 4 bases from V and 3 from J; bases not matched to a gene: 9. This chain's CDR3 is CASSGGQASLYNEQFF. In DNA, the CDR3 is TGCGCCAGCAGCGGGGGACAGGCGAGCCTCTACAATGAGCAGTTCTTC.